Below, 19 T cell receptor beta chains from the same sample are listed, as sequenced in a study of blood T cell repertoires in COVID-19. Sequenced by immunoSEQ multiplex PCR; TCRdb stores in-frame clones only, minus some. The sample lists approximately 220,000 clones; about 87% were seen once. The sequenced sample was PBMCs or T cells enriched from blood (not recorded which). The receptors were gathered from a woman aged 30 to 39 with acute COVID-19.

The chain employs TRBV19 and TRBJ1-4, with 8 nucleotides matching TRBD1. In germline, CDR1 is LNHDA, CDR2 SQIVND (reference sequence). Unmatched junction bases numbered 9, after V lost 4 bases and J lost 8 bases. The CDR3 contains 15 residues. CDR3 in amino acids: CASSTRQGLAEKLFF. The CDR3 nucleotides are TGTGCCAGTAGTACCCGACAGGGGTTGGCGGAAAAACTGTTTTTT.

The rearrangement links TRBV27 to TRBJ2-5, with D possibly TRBD2 on 6 matching bases. Germline V gives CDR1 MNHEY, CDR2 SMNVEV (reference sequence). Deletions cut 3 bases from V and 5 bases from J, with 16 bases between. The CDR3 totals 15 residues. Written as DNA, the CDR3 is TGTGCCAGCAGTTTGAATAGCGGAGAAGGGGAGACCCAGTACTTC. Translation: CASSLNSGEGETQYF.

This chain connects TRBV7-2 to TRBJ2-1, with 9 bases identical to TRBD2. The ends lost 2 bases at V and 4 bases at J; junction bases unmatched: 3. The CDR3 has 15 amino acids. In germline, CDR1 is SGHTA, CDR2 FQGNSA. CDR3 nucleotides: TGTGCCAGCAGCTTAAGCGGGGGGTTATACAATGAGCAGTTCTTC. Translation gives CASSLSGGLYNEQFF.

The chain employs TRBV7-6 and TRBJ2-1; weak D call: TRBD2 (5 bases). This CDR3 is built from 16 residues. The V end lost 3 bases, the J end lost 2 bases, and 14 bases lay between the germline ends. CDR1 is SGHVS, CDR2 FNYEAQ, per germline. The CDR3 DNA reads TGTGCCAGCAGCTTCCCCGGGGAGCGGACCTACAATGAGCAGTTCTTC. This gives the protein CASSFPGERTYNEQFF.

This clone has at least ten counts. The chain employs TRBV2 and TRBJ2-5, with TRBD1 matching 7 bases. The CDR3 totals 15 residues. V lost 0 bases and J lost 4; bases outside the gene matches: 5. Germline V CDR1 and CDR2: SNHLY, FYNNEI. The CDR3 DNA reads as TGTGCCAGCAGTGAAGCGCACAGGGGCCTAGAGACCCAGTACTTC. This gives the protein CASSEAHRGLETQYF.

This chain uses TRBV4-1 with TRBJ2-1, with D perhaps matching TRBD1 (6 bases). The CDR3 length is 15 residues. V was pared by 4 bases and J by 5 bases, with 15 bases between. Germline loops: CDR1 MGHRA, CDR2 YSYEKL. The CDR3 DNA follows: TGCGCCAGCAGCCGGTACGTACAGGGAGACAATGAGCAGTTCTTC. Translated: CASSRYVQGDNEQFF.

This chain joins TRBV19 and TRBJ1-1, with a weak D call TRBD1 (6 bases). Trimming removed 0 bases from V and 5 bases from J, with 13 bases in between. The CDR3 is made up of 15 amino acids. Germline assignment: CDR1 LNHDA and CDR2 SQIVND (reference sequence). CDR3 loop: CASSIDLRQGTEAFF. The CDR3 coding sequence is TGTGCCAGTAGTATAGATCTAAGGCAGGGGACTGAAGCTTTCTTT.

The chain has TRBV27 and TRBJ1-1, with TRBD1 identical over 8 bases. Trimming cost V 3 bases and J 5 bases; bases outside gene matches: 8. CDR1 is MNHEY and CDR2 is SMNVEV in the germline V gene (reference sequence). CDR3 length: 15 residues. The CDR3 DNA reads as TGTGCCAGCAGTTTCTCTCCGACAGGGGCTACTGAAGCTTTCTTT. It codes for CASSFSPTGATEAFF.

The sample holds one count of this clone. CDR3 sequence (DNA): TGTGCCAGCAGCGTGGGGGGACAGGCCCTAACCAATGAGCAGTTCTTC. Protein product: CASSVGGQALTNEQFF. The chain links TRBV9 to TRBJ2-1, with 8 bases that match TRBD1. J was trimmed by 6 bases and V by 2 bases; bases with no gene match: 10. Germline-derived CDR1 and CDR2 are SGDLS and YYNGEE. CDR3 size: 16 residues.

This chain joins TRBV2 and TRBJ2-7; D may be TRBD1 (6 bases). V lost 7 bases to trimming and J lost 1 base, with 17 bases between them. The CDR3 runs to 15 residues. Per germline, CDR1 SNHLY and CDR2 FYNNEI. The CDR3: CASIDNRADSYEQYF. CDR3 DNA: TGTGCCAGCATCGACAACAGGGCCGATTCCTACGAGCAGTACTTC.

This clone was counted once. The V gene is TRBV4-3, the J gene TRBJ1-2, with 12 bases matching TRBD1. Unmatched junction bases numbered 11, after V lost 4 bases and J lost 5 bases. This CDR3 comprises 17 residues. In germline, CDR1 is LGHNA, CDR2 YSLEER. CDR3 bases: TGCGCCAGCAGCCCCCGGGACAGGGGGCCCCTGAATTATGGCTACACCTTC. Translating it yields CASSPRDRGPLNYGYTF.

The V gene is TRBV5-1, the J gene TRBJ1-1; no firm D call. The V end lost 4 bases, the J end lost 1 base, and 11 bases lay between the germline ends. The V gene's germline CDR1 is SGHRS and CDR2 YFSETQ. The CDR3 is 14 residues long. CDR3 DNA: TGCGCCAGCAGCCCTTGGGCACCGAACACTGAAGCTTTCTTT. Residues: CASSPWAPNTEAFF.

The J gene is TRBJ1-2, the V gene TRBV5-1; 9 bases line up with TRBD1. The germline V gene encodes CDR1 SGHRS and CDR2 YFSETQ. The CDR3 consists of 15 residues. V shed 0 bases, J shed 2 bases, and the junction held 2 bases outside the gene matches. The CDR3 sequence: CASSLGDRDNYGYTF. The CDR3 DNA follows: TGCGCCAGCAGCTTGGGGGACAGGGACAACTATGGCTACACCTTC.

This sequence joins TRBV10-2 and TRBJ1-4, with 8 bases matching TRBD1. The CDR3 has 18 amino acids. J lost 7 bases, V lost 1 base, and 14 bases had no gene match. Germline V CDR1 and CDR2: WSHSY, SAAADI. DNA of the CDR3: TGCGCCAGCAGTGAGTTCCAATTCCAGGACAGGGTGGTTGAAAAACTGTTTTTT. This translates into CASSEFQFQDRVVEKLFF.

The chain links TRBV7-2 to TRBJ1-1, with D possibly TRBD1 on 5 matching bases. V lost 5 bases to trimming and J lost 1 base, with 11 bases between them. Looked up from germline, CDR1 is SGHTA and CDR2 is FQGNSA. The CDR3 contains 14 residues. The CDR3 nucleotides are TGTGCCAGCAGCATGACAGTTGGGAACACTGAAGCTTTCTTT. Amino acid sequence: CASSMTVGNTEAFF.

In nucleotides, the CDR3 is TGCGCCAGCAGTGAGTCATTTTTATCGGGAGGGGGTGAAAAACTGTTTTTT. This codes for CASSESFLSGGGEKLFF. The J gene is TRBJ1-4, the V gene TRBV10-2; D may be TRBD1 (6 bases). In germline, CDR1 is WSHSY, CDR2 SAAADI. The CDR3 consists of 17 residues. Deletions cut 0 bases from V and 7 bases from J, with 18 bases between.

This chain connects TRBV19 to TRBJ1-5, with D uncertain. Germline V CDR1 and CDR2: LNHDA, SQIVND (reference sequence). Between the trimmed V and J ends, which lost 4 bases and 4 bases, there was a span of 5 bases. This CDR3 has 12 residues. The CDR3 reads CASSNNNQPQHF. In DNA, the CDR3 is TGTGCCAGTAGTAACAATAATCAGCCCCAGCATTTT.

J is TRBJ2-3 and V is TRBV7-6, with D possibly TRBD2 on 5 matching bases. Germline V gene sequence: CDR1 SGHVS, CDR2 FNYEAQ. This CDR3 region has 12 residues. The V and J ends lost 3 bases and 6 bases respectively, with 7 bases between them. The CDR3 reads CASSFTGDTQYF. The DNA of the CDR3 is TGTGCCAGCAGCTTTACGGGGGATACGCAGTATTTT.

The J gene is TRBJ2-5, the V gene TRBV5-1; the D gene is possibly TRBD2 (6 bases). Trimming left V 0 bases short and J 0 bases short, with 6 bases between. CDR1 SGHRS and CDR2 YFSETQ come from the germline V gene. The CDR3 contains 14 residues. For the CDR3, the DNA is TGCGCCAGCAGCTTGGCTAGCGACCAAGAGACCCAGTACTTC. Translating it yields CASSLASDQETQYF.